The present T cell receptor (beta chain) was sequenced within a study of identical twins. General observations from the study: Beta clonotypes that were abundant in cord blood contained fewer insertions, a pattern absent from memory repertoires. The study drew conclusions from cross-sectional statistical analysis, not from following the same donors.

As for this clonotype: Its specificity is not known.

The germline V gene has CDR1 LNHNV and CDR2 YYDKDF (reference sequence). The CDR3 length is 15 residues. The trim removed 2 bases at V and 5 bases at J, leaving 9 bases unmatched. Each cDNA held unique molecular identifiers, and template switching gave it a universal primer site. MiXCR was run by TCRdb on the 5' RACE reads, yielding one entry per CDR3 protein. The data contain around 450,000 distinct CDR3 sequences, over 12% of them singletons. Separately, the same data were catalogued under a study of yellow fever vaccine responses in identical twins.

V usage is TRBV15 and J usage is TRBJ2-7, with TRBD1 identical over 7 bases. The sequencing input was CD4+ T cells sorted from blood. The TCR comes from a woman aged 18-29 years in good health. Here the CDR3 reads CATSRSLGQGDEQYF. CDR3 sequence (DNA): TGTGCCACCAGCAGATCGTTGGGTCAGGGGGACGAGCAGTACTTC.